The 2 T cell receptor beta chains given below trace back to one sample, sequenced in a study of T cells in Graves' hyperthyroidism and ophthalmopathy. The investigators amplified TCR beta CDR3 regions from RNA transcripts. Researchers ran a first-round RT-PCR on the TCR CDR3 using the HTBI primer set. TCRdb re-derived calls from the multiplex PCR reads in MiXCR, one entry per CDR3 protein. Of roughly 290,000 distinct CDR3 sequences in the sample, about 18% are singletons; the top ten hold roughly 50%. The sequencing input was blood. The receptors here all came from a woman aged 55-75 years with Graves' ophthalmopathy.

Ten or more counts support this clonotype. The chain joins TRBV5-1 to TRBJ2-1, with 11 bases aligning to TRBD1. Germline V gene lookup returns CDR1 SGHRS and CDR2 YFSETQ. This CDR3 contains 16 residues. With V trimmed by 4 bases and J by 8 bases, 11 bases remained unmatched. The CDR3 region is CASSPPNRGQGDEQFF. The DNA for the CDR3 is TGCGCCAGCAGCCCCCCCAACCGGGGACAGGGGGATGAGCAGTTCTTC.

This clonotype was counted between two and nine times. The chain combines TRBV5-1 with TRBJ2-3; D may be TRBD1 or TRBD2 (5 bases each). The CDR3 is made up of 15 amino acids. V lost 5 bases and J 0 bases, leaving 13 bases between the germline ends. Germline lookup yields CDR1 SGHRS and CDR2 YFSETQ. In DNA, the CDR3 is TGCGCCAGCAGGGGACGAGCGTATAGCACAGATACGCAGTATTTT. It is translated as CASRGRAYSTDTQYF.